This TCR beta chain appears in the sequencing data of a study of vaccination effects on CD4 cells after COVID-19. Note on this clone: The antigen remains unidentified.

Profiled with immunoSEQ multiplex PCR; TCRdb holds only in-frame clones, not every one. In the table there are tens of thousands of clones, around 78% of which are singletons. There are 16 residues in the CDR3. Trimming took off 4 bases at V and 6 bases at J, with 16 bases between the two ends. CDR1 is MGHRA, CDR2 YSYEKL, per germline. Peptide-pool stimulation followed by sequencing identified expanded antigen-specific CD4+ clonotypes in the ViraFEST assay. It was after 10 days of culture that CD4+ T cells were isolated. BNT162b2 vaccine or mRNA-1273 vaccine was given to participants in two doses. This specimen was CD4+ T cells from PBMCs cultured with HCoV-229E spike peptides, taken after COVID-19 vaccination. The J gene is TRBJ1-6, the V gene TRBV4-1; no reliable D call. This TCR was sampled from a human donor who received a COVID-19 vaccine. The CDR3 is CASSPSTLGFNSPLHF. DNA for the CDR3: TGCGCCAGCAGCCCTTCCACATTGGGTTTTAATTCACCCCTCCACTTT.